This TCR beta chain was identified in a study of T cells in Graves' hyperthyroidism and ophthalmopathy. The study, taken as a whole, reports: The model's output predicted ophthalmopathy at a median of 6.5 months prior to onset. Most thyroid clonotypes expanded above 0.001 appeared in blood too.

This clonotype has a count of ten or more. Its antigen is currently unknown. Patients between 18 and 65 years old had hyperthyroidism, newly diagnosed and lasting under 2 months. The authors obtained PBMCs from around 10 ml of fresh peripheral blood. The investigators amplified TCR beta CDR3 regions from RNA transcripts. The TCR CDR3 was amplified in a first-round RT-PCR using the HTBI primer set. One entry per CDR3 protein, called by TCRdb with MiXCR from the multiplex PCR reads. This sample yields about 420,000 distinct CDR3 sequences, of which 12% to 15% are seen a single time; 5% to 6% belongs to the top ten. The receptor was isolated from a woman under 30 with Graves' hyperthyroidism. Sequences were obtained from blood.

The CDR3 protein is CASSTHPAVSSYEQYF. The CDR3 nucleotides read TGTGCCAGCAGTACTCACCCAGCGGTATCCTCCTACGAGCAGTACTTC. The gene calls are TRBV28 and TRBJ2-7; a weak D match, TRBD2 (5 bases). V was cut by 5 bases and J by 0 bases, with 17 bases left in between. Per the germline V gene, CDR1 is MDHEN and CDR2 is SYDVKM. The CDR3 is 16 residues long. Full variable domain (missing parts from reference TRBV28 and TRBJ2-7): DVKVTQSSRYLVKRTGEKVFLECVQDMDHENMFWYRQDPGLGLRLIYFSYDVKMKEKGDIPEGYSVSREKKERFSLILESASTNQTSMYLCASSTHPAVSSYEQYFGPGTRLTVT.